The 26 T cell receptor beta chains presented below share a single source sample, sequenced in a study of blood T cells in healthy people across ages (dated by TCRdb to 2013 to 2016). Preparation of the library involved 5' RACE. Sequencing instrument: Illumina HiSeq 2500. A second PCR of roughly 6 to 12 cycles was run with a J-beta primer mix and a sample-barcoded 5' primer. TCRdb trimmed the raw reads at Q25, called clones with MiXCR and kept productive beta chains. Rows matching on CDR3 protein sequence are summarized as one entry with the most common DNA and genes. The sample table records some 730,000 distinct CDR3 sequences; 20% to 25% of these occur just once. Roughly 22% of the sample goes to the ten largest clones. The material sequenced was blood. The receptors were sampled from a man aged 65 to 79 in good health.

Turning to this clonotype: The junction differs from germline at one of its ends, possibly a read error. V gene TRBV9 combines with J gene TRBJ2-3, with 11 bases fitting TRBD1. The CDR3 loop spans 16 amino acids. Germline values: CDR1 SGDLS, CDR2 YYNGEE. The CDR3: CASSVGIGQGADTQYF. The CDR3 bases are TGTGCCAGCAGCGTAGGTATAGGACAGGGGGCGGATACGCAGTACTTT.

This clonotype has more than one count but fewer than ten. This rearrangement joins TRBV18 to TRBJ1-2, with 9 bases identical to TRBD1. V was clipped by 4 bases and J by 7 bases; unmatched bases: 10. Germline CDR1 is KGHSH and CDR2 is LQKENI. This CDR3 region has 15 residues. The CDR3: CASSLPGQGASGYTF. The CDR3 region has the DNA TGTGCCAGCTCACTCCCGGGACAGGGTGCTTCTGGCTACACCTTC.

This clonotype was counted only a few times. The rearrangement joins TRBV18 to TRBJ1-1; D gene uncertain. Germline V gene data show CDR1 as KGHSH and CDR2 as LQKENI. Trimming left V 2 bases short and J 5 bases short, with 9 bases between. This CDR3 comprises 13 residues. CDR3 bases: TGTGCCAGCTCACCAAGTCAGACAACTGAAGCTTTCTTT. Its translation is CASSPSQTTEAFF.

This clonotype occurred a few times. The chain couples TRBV5-1 to TRBJ1-1; 10 nucleotides line up with TRBD1. CDR3 size: 15 residues. The V gene end was trimmed by 0 bases and the J gene end by 3 bases; junction bases not matched to a gene: 2. CDR1 is SGHRS and CDR2 is YFSETQ in the germline V gene. The chain's CDR3 is CASSLGDRGHTEAFF. The CDR3 DNA reads as TGCGCCAGCAGCTTGGGGGACAGGGGTCACACTGAAGCTTTCTTT.

This clonotype was detected only a few times. The chain couples TRBV2 to TRBJ1-2; 8 bases are a match to TRBD1. V dropped 8 bases and J dropped 7; count of bases not matched to a gene: 6. CDR1 is SNHLY and CDR2 is FYNNEI in the germline V gene. The CDR3 loop spans 12 amino acids. Here the CDR3 reads CASGLDRVGYTF. CDR3 in DNA: TGTGCCAGCGGTTTGGACAGGGTTGGCTACACCTTC.

The chain has TRBV12-3 or TRBV12-4 and TRBJ2-3; 13 nucleotides agree with TRBD2. The CDR3 covers 16 residues. V shed 5 bases, J shed 5 bases, and the junction held 7 bases outside the gene matches. As DNA, the CDR3 is TGTGCCAGCAGTAGGACTAGCGGGAGAGGTGGAGATACGCAGTATTTT. Residues: CASSRTSGRGGDTQYF.

This clonotype has just one count. J is TRBJ2-3 and V is TRBV12-3 or TRBV12-4; D is perhaps TRBD1 (5 bases). This CDR3 region has 15 residues. The V and J ends lost 2 bases and 5 bases respectively, with 14 bases between them. DNA for the CDR3: TGTGCCAGCAGTTTAAGGCTAGGGGTGGGAGATACGCAGTATTTT. Its protein product is CASSLRLGVGDTQYF.

The chain carries TRBV5-6 and TRBJ2-7; 10 nucleotides align to TRBD2. The end of the DNA fits TRBJ2-5 better, so the J call may be wrong. The CDR3 extends over 15 amino acids. The germline V gene has CDR1 SGHDT and CDR2 YYEEEE. The CDR3 sequence is CASSFSSGRRETQYF. The CDR3 nucleotides read TGTGCCAGCAGCTTTTCTAGCGGGAGACGGGAGACCCAGTACTTC.

The sample holds a few counts of this clonotype. The CDR3 here is CASSLSGTATYEQYF. CDR3 sequence (DNA): TGCGCCAGCAGCCTGTCCGGGACAGCCACCTACGAGCAGTACTTC. The chain joins TRBV10-2 to TRBJ2-5; 7 bases fit TRBD1. The closer fit of TRBJ2-7 to the DNA end suggests the J call may be wrong. The CDR3 runs 15 residues. CDR1 WSHSY and CDR2 SAAADI come from the germline V gene.

In its sample, this clonotype was seen many times. This sequence joins TRBV7-2 and TRBJ1-3; the D gene is possibly TRBD1 (5 bases). The CDR3 loop spans 12 amino acids. Trimming pared 5 bases from V and 12 bases from J, leaving 14 bases between. The V gene's germline CDR1 is SGHTA and CDR2 FQGNSA. In DNA form, the CDR3 reads TGTGCCAGCAGCCCCCTCGGGGGTGGCATATATTTT. It translates to CASSPLGGGIYF.

The chain couples TRBV28 to TRBJ1-5; 11 bases line up with TRBD1. J gave up 7 bases and V 7 bases, and 9 bases lay outside the gene matches. Per germline, CDR1 MDHEN and CDR2 SYDVKM. The CDR3 covers 15 residues. This chain's CDR3 is CASKFPGQGEQPQHF. In DNA form, the CDR3 reads TGTGCCAGCAAATTTCCGGGACAGGGGGAACAGCCCCAGCATTTT.

The CDR3 reads CASSPGQSYGGYTF. The CDR3 region has the DNA TGTGCCAGCAGTCCAGGACAGTCCTATGGGGGCTACACCTTC. V is TRBV12-3 or TRBV12-4 and J is TRBJ1-2, with D perhaps matching TRBD1 (6 bases). Trimming pared 5 bases from V and 8 bases from J, leaving 18 bases between. The CDR3 spans 14 residues.

In regard to this clonotype: A read error may account for a junction end that differs from germline. V gene TRBV6-6 combines with J gene TRBJ1-1; the D is unclear. The germline gives CDR1 MNHNY, CDR2 SVGAGI (reference sequence). There are 12 residues in the CDR3. DNA of the CDR3: TGTGCCAGCAGTAATATACTAGAAGAAGCCTTCTTT. Translation: CASSNILEEAFF.

The chain combines TRBV4-3 with TRBJ2-1; D unresolved. The CDR3 sequence is 19 residues long. V shed 0 bases and J shed 0 bases, with 18 bases lying between them. Germline assignment: CDR1 LGHNA and CDR2 YSLEER. CDR3 in amino acids: CASSQDSGPRVSSYNEQFF. The CDR3, as DNA: TGCGCCAGCAGCCAAGATTCAGGACCTAGGGTTAGCTCCTACAATGAGCAGTTCTTC.

There are a few counts of this clonotype. V usage is TRBV19 and J usage is TRBJ1-3; 7 positions agree with TRBD1. Trimming cost V 6 bases and J 5 bases; bases outside gene matches: 7. The germline V gene encodes CDR1 LNHDA and CDR2 SQIVND (reference sequence). This CDR3 has 14 amino acids. CDR3: CASSPEGARNTIYF. The CDR3 DNA reads TGTGCCAGTAGCCCCGAGGGGGCAAGAAACACCATATATTTT.

This chain links TRBV6-6 with TRBJ1-5; 9 nucleotides align to TRBD1. From germline, CDR1 is MNHNY and CDR2 SVGAGI (reference sequence). V was pared by 6 bases and J by 9 bases, with 9 bases of the junction left unmatched. CDR3 length equals 14 residues. The CDR3 DNA sequence: TGTGCCAGCAGAAGGACAGGGGAGCATTGGCCCCAGCATTTT. As protein: CASRRTGEHWPQHF.

This clonotype showed up just a few times. The V gene is TRBV11-2, the J gene TRBJ2-7; tentatively, D is TRBD1 or TRBD2 (6 bases each). Germline lookup yields CDR1 SGHAT and CDR2 FQNNGV. V gave up 1 base and J gave up 2 bases, with 9 bases separating them. This CDR3 region has 14 residues. The CDR3 nucleotides read TGTGCCAGCAGCTTAGCGGGGGCCCCCTACGAGCAGTACTTC. Translation gives CASSLAGAPYEQYF.

This clonotype appeared many times. V and J are TRBV9 and TRBJ2-1; D gene uncertain. Per germline, CDR1 SGDLS and CDR2 YYNGEE. There are 13 residues in the CDR3. V gave up 0 bases and J gave up 8 bases, with 9 bases separating them. CDR3 nucleotides: TGTGCCAGCAGCGTAGAGGGCTTGGATGAGCAGTTCTTC. This translates into CASSVEGLDEQFF.

This clonotype was counted between two and nine times. The chain links TRBV12-3 or TRBV12-4 to TRBJ1-1; possible D gene TRBD1, 5 bases. The CDR3 extends over 13 amino acids. V was trimmed by 6 bases and J by 11 bases, leaving 19 bases between them. The CDR3 nucleotides are TGTGCCAGCAGCGTCGGGGGGGTTGGGAAGGCTTTCTTT. It codes for CASSVGGVGKAFF.

Comments on this clonotype: One junction end disagrees with the germline gene, perhaps due to a read error. This chain joins TRBV18 and TRBJ1-2, with TRBD1 as a possible D gene (5 bases). The germline V gene encodes CDR1 KGHSH and CDR2 LQKENI. The CDR3 is made up of 16 amino acids. In DNA, the CDR3 is TGTGCCAGCTCACCGCAGTCGTATAGGGGTAACGATGGCTACACCTTC. Protein sequence: CASSPQSYRGNDGYTF.

This chain joins TRBV3-1 and TRBJ1-6, with TRBD1 as a possible D gene (5 bases). The CDR3 consists of 20 residues. The germline V gene encodes CDR1 LGHDT and CDR2 YNNKEL (reference sequence). Trimming left V 0 bases short and J 0 bases short, with 18 bases between. CDR3 sequence (DNA): TGTGCCAGCAGCCAAGATAATGTGAGGGGCCCAAGCTCCTATAATTCACCCCTCCACTTT. Protein product: CASSQDNVRGPSSYNSPLHF.

This clonotype was counted only a few times. Here the CDR3 DNA reads TGTGCCAGCAGCTTTTCAGGCCAAGGCCTCCAAGAGACCCAGTACTTC. It specifies CASSFSGQGLQETQYF. V and J are TRBV7-3 and TRBJ2-5, with no clear D. V gave up 3 bases and J gave up 1 base, with 15 bases separating them. The CDR3 loop spans 16 amino acids. Per the germline V gene, CDR1 is SGHTA and CDR2 is FQGTGA.

This chain joins TRBV5-1 and TRBJ1-3, with 9 bases aligning to TRBD1. The germline CDR1 and CDR2 sequences are SGHRS and YFSETQ. CDR3 length: 15 amino acids. J was trimmed by 1 base and V by 8 bases; bases with no gene match: 7. The CDR3 DNA is TGCGCCAGTCGACCCGGGACAGGGTCTGGAAACACCATATATTTT. This codes for CASRPGTGSGNTIYF.

The chain uses TRBV12-3 or TRBV12-4 and TRBJ1-2, with 7 bases identical to TRBD1. With V trimmed by 5 bases and J by 8 bases, 11 bases remained unmatched. The CDR3 is 14 amino acids. The CDR3 DNA reads as TGTGCCAGCAGTAATACAGGGGTGGATCGGGGCTACACCTTC. Translating gives CASSNTGVDRGYTF.

The CDR3 here is CATCDGGLGTEAFF. In DNA form, the CDR3 reads TGTGCCACCTGCGACGGGGGATTGGGCACTGAAGCTTTCTTT. The V and J genes are TRBV19 and TRBJ1-1; possibly TRBD1 for D (5 bases). The germline V gene encodes CDR1 LNHDA and CDR2 SQIVND (reference sequence). The CDR3 spans 14 residues. V lost 10 bases to trimming and J lost 4 bases, with 19 bases between them.

This clonotype was seen more than once but under ten times. The chain links TRBV11-2 to TRBJ2-5; 8 positions agree with TRBD2. CDR3 length equals 15 residues. V lost 6 bases to trimming and J lost 5 bases; unmatched junction nucleotides: 11. Per the germline V gene, CDR1 is SGHAT and CDR2 is FQNNGV. The CDR3: CASRIAGYRVETQYF. The CDR3 DNA sequence: TGTGCCAGCAGAATAGCGGGATATAGGGTGGAGACCCAGTACTTC. Filled out from reference TRBV11-2 and TRBJ2-5, the complete variable domain reads EAGVAQSPRYKIIEKRQSVAFWCNPISGHATLYWYQQILGQGPKLLIQFQNNGVVDDSQLPKDRFSAERLKGVDSTLKIQPAKLEDSAVYLCASRIAGYRVETQYFGPGTRLLVL.